The 31 T cell receptor beta chains in this list originate from one sample, sequenced in a study of blood T cell repertoires in COVID-19. The protocol was immunoSEQ multiplex PCR, while the TCRdb copy is restricted to in-frame clones and leaves out a portion. The table includes about 170,000 clones, roughly 86% detected once. Source material: peripheral blood. These receptors were taken from a middle-aged man who had recovered from COVID-19.

This chain links TRBV3-1 (or the pseudogene TRBV3-2) with TRBJ2-1; D is unresolved. The length of the CDR3 is 11 residues. V shed 3 bases and J shed 10 bases, with 7 bases lying between them. CDR1 LGHDT and CDR2 YNNKEL come from the germline V gene (reference sequence). As DNA, the CDR3 is TGTGCCAGCAGCCAGGTAGAAGAGCAGTTCTTC. Translating it yields CASSQVEEQFF.

The sample holds one count of this clone. The chain couples TRBV4-1 to TRBJ1-4, with D maybe TRBD1 (5 bases). Germline loops: CDR1 MGHRA, CDR2 YSYEKL. Trimming stripped 3 bases from V and 11 bases from J, with 10 bases between. There are 12 residues in the CDR3. The CDR3 reads CASSQDIGKLFF. CDR3 nucleotide sequence: TGCGCCAGCAGCCAGGACATAGGGAAACTGTTTTTT.

The chain joins TRBV13 to TRBJ1-1; tentatively, D is TRBD1 (5 bases). Germline values: CDR1 PRHDT, CDR2 FYEKMQ (reference sequence). V dropped 6 bases and J dropped 3 bases, with 17 bases sitting between them. The CDR3 has 15 residues. In nucleotides, the CDR3 is TGTGCCAGCAGTTTAAGCGGGGGGTGGGACACTGAAGCTTTCTTT. This sequence encodes CASSLSGGWDTEAFF.

The J gene is TRBJ1-3, the V gene TRBV30; TRBD1 might be the D (5 bases). Trimming cost V 1 base and J 0 bases, with 10 bases left between them. Germline V gene data show CDR1 as GTSNPN and CDR2 as SVGIG (reference sequence). CDR3 length equals 15 residues. The CDR3 nucleotides are TGTGCCTGGAGTGGGGCAGGGTACTCTGGAAACACCATATATTTT. It is translated as CAWSGAGYSGNTIYF. The entire variable domain, with the rest obtained from reference TRBV30 and TRBJ1-3, is as follows: SQTIHQWPATLVQPVGSPLSLECTVEGTSNPNLYWYRQAAGRGLQLLFYSVGIGQISSEVPQNLSASRPQDRQFILSSKKLLLSDSGFYLCAWSGAGYSGNTIYFGEGSWLTVV.

V gene TRBV11-2 combines with J gene TRBJ2-7, with TRBD2 matching 10 bases. Germline V gives CDR1 SGHAT, CDR2 FQNNGV. The CDR3 is 15 residues long. V gave up 5 bases and J gave up 1 base; unmatched junction bases: 5. The CDR3 sequence: CASSPGTSASYEQYF. As DNA, the CDR3 is TGTGCCAGCAGCCCCGGGACTAGCGCTTCCTACGAGCAGTACTTC.

The sample holds a few counts of this clone. The V gene is TRBV4-2, the J gene TRBJ1-2, with TRBD1 matching 7 bases. The CDR3 sequence is 15 residues long. CDR1 and CDR2 (germline): LGHNA, YNFKEQ. V was clipped by 1 base and J by 8 bases; unmatched bases: 10. DNA for the CDR3: TGTGCCAGCAGCCAAGGGGAAGGGGGCGGAAAAGGCTACACCTTC. This translates into CASSQGEGGGKGYTF.

The rearrangement joins TRBV10-3 to TRBJ2-3; D is undetermined. CDR3 size: 10 residues. CDR1 is ENHRY, CDR2 SYGVKD, per germline. The ends were cut back, 10 bases at V and 5 bases at J, with 7 bases in the middle. This chain's CDR3 is CATYGDTQYF. In DNA form, the CDR3 reads TGTGCCACGTACGGAGATACGCAGTATTTT.

In this sample, this clone turned up a few times. The chain links TRBV7-2 to TRBJ1-5; tentatively, D is TRBD1 (5 bases). Deletions cut 2 bases from V and 4 bases from J, with 6 bases between. This CDR3 is 13 amino acids long. Germline CDR1 reads SGHTA; CDR2 reads FQGNSA. CDR3 amino acids: CASSLRQNQPQHF. The CDR3 coding sequence is TGTGCCAGCAGCTTACGACAGAATCAGCCCCAGCATTTT.

The rearrangement uses TRBV5-1 and TRBJ1-1; TRBD1 matches 9 bases. The CDR3 loop spans 15 amino acids. With V trimmed by 0 bases and J by 4 bases, 4 bases remained unmatched. The germline CDR1 and CDR2 sequences are SGHRS and YFSETQ. For the CDR3, the DNA is TGCGCCAGCAGCTTGGATTCGGGACAGGGCACTGAAGCTTTCTTT. This translates into CASSLDSGQGTEAFF.

The V gene is TRBV19, the J gene TRBJ2-2, with 8 bases lining up with TRBD2. Unmatched junction bases numbered 6, after V lost 5 bases and J lost 1 base. In germline, CDR1 is LNHDA, CDR2 SQIVND (reference sequence). The CDR3 consists of 16 residues. CDR3 bases: TGTGCCAGTAGTGTAGCCCGGGGGGGGAACACCGGGGAGCTGTTTTTT. This gives the protein CASSVARGGNTGELFF.

Only one count was recorded for this clone. The chain is built from TRBV2 and TRBJ2-1; D perhaps matches TRBD1 (6 bases). Trimming shortened V by 5 bases and J by 8 bases, and 13 bases separated the two germline ends. The CDR3 is 13 residues long. Germline V lookup: CDR1 SNHLY, CDR2 FYNNEI. The CDR3 DNA reads TGTGCCAGCAGTCTTCAGGCAGGGGATGAGCAGTTCTTC. As protein: CASSLQAGDEQFF.

This chain uses TRBV18 with TRBJ1-2; no firm D call. The CDR3 runs to 15 residues. CDR1 is KGHSH, CDR2 LQKENI, per germline. V lost 3 bases to trimming and J lost 8 bases, with 19 bases between them. The CDR3 spells CASSPLKRGQSGYTF. The CDR3, as DNA: TGTGCCAGCTCACCCCTGAAGCGCGGGCAGAGCGGCTACACCTTC.

This chain joins TRBV18 and TRBJ2-5; a possible D gene is TRBD1 (6 bases). V lost 3 bases and J lost 6, with 11 bases in between. This CDR3 has 13 residues. CDR1 is KGHSH and CDR2 is LQKENI in the germline V gene. The CDR3 DNA follows: TGTGCCAGCTCACCGCAACAGGGTCAGACCCAGTACTTC. This gives the protein CASSPQQGQTQYF.

The chain links TRBV6-1 to TRBJ1-2; D might be TRBD1 (6 bases). Germline lookup yields CDR1 MNHNS and CDR2 SASEGT. CDR3 length: 13 amino acids. The germline V and J ends were trimmed by 5 bases and 7 bases, with 14 bases remaining between them. The CDR3 spells CASSSGAPAGYTF. CDR3 bases: TGTGCCAGCAGTTCAGGGGCTCCTGCTGGCTACACCTTC.

This clone was seen once. Possible read error: a much larger clone is one base away. The chain recombines TRBV7-2 with TRBJ1-2, with TRBD1 as a possible D gene (5 bases). The CDR3 spans 12 residues. From germline, CDR1 is SGHTA and CDR2 FQGNSA. Between the trimmed V and J ends, which lost 2 bases and 4 bases, there was a span of 5 bases. The chain's CDR3 is CASSLQGYGYTF. The CDR3 nucleotides are TGTGCCAGCAGCTTACAGGGCTATGGCTACACCTTC.

The rearrangement joins TRBV30 to TRBJ1-6; D may be TRBD1 (6 bases). V was trimmed by 2 bases and J by 9 bases, leaving 17 bases between them. Germline CDR1 reads GTSNPN; CDR2 reads SVGIG (reference sequence). The CDR3 contains 15 residues. This chain's CDR3 is CAWSLYDRPFSPLHF. CDR3 nucleotides: TGTGCCTGGAGTTTGTATGACAGGCCCTTTTCACCCCTCCACTTT. The whole variable domain, remainder taken from reference TRBV30 and TRBJ1-6, is SQTIHQWPATLVQPVGSPLSLECTVEGTSNPNLYWYRQAAGRGLQLLFYSVGIGQISSEVPQNLSASRPQDRQFILSSKKLLLSDSGFYLCAWSLYDRPFSPLHFGNGTRLTVT.

The chain has TRBV20-1 and TRBJ2-3; D call uncertain. CDR1 DFQATT and CDR2 SNEGSKA come from the germline V gene (reference sequence). The CDR3 contains 11 residues. V shed 1 base and J shed 3 bases, with 2 bases lying between them. The CDR3 region has the DNA TGCAGTGCTAGAGCAACAGATACGCAGTATTTT. This codes for CSARATDTQYF.

This clone was observed a single time. This chain joins TRBV5-8 and TRBJ1-1; no definite D call. Germline V lookup: CDR1 SGHTS, CDR2 YDEGEE. Trimming took off 0 bases at V and 0 bases at J, with 6 bases between the two ends. The CDR3 extends over 14 amino acids. CDR3 DNA: TGTGCCAGCAGCTTGGTCCCCATGAACACTGAAGCTTTCTTT. Protein: CASSLVPMNTEAFF. The entire variable domain, with the rest obtained from reference TRBV5-8 and TRBJ1-1, is as follows: EAGVTQSPTHLIKTRGQQATLRCSPISGHTSVYWYQQALGLGLQFLLWYDEGEERNRGNFPPRFSGRQFPNYSSELNVNALELEDSALYLCASSLVPMNTEAFFGQGTRLTVV.

The rearrangement joins TRBV7-2 to TRBJ1-2, with TRBD1 matching over 8 bases. Losses at the gene ends were 1 base for V and 5 bases for J; bases not matched to a gene: 6. Germline assignment: CDR1 SGHTA and CDR2 FQGNSA. This CDR3 spans 15 amino acids. This CDR3 reads CASSLEDGTGYGYTF. The CDR3 DNA sequence: TGTGCCAGCAGCTTAGAAGATGGGACAGGTTATGGCTACACCTTC.

CDR3 nucleotide sequence: TGTGCCAGCAGCTTACGTGTAGCGATGGAGACCCAGTACTTC. Protein sequence: CASSLRVAMETQYF. The gene calls are TRBV11-2 and TRBJ2-5; possible D gene TRBD2, 5 bases. Germline-derived CDR1 and CDR2 are SGHAT and FQNNGV. V lost 2 bases and J lost 5, with 12 bases in between. This CDR3 contains 14 residues.

This sequence joins TRBV2 and TRBJ2-5, with 10 bases fitting TRBD1. This CDR3 comprises 15 residues. The J segment lost 4 bases and the V segment lost 8 bases, leaving 10 bases of the junction unmatched. Per germline, CDR1 SNHLY and CDR2 FYNNEI. DNA for the CDR3: TGTGCCAGCCTAATGATGGGACAGGGGAGAGAGACCCAGTACTTC. It codes for CASLMMGQGRETQYF.

As concerns this clone: The junction departs from germline at one end; a sequencing error may be responsible. The genes are TRBV12-3 or TRBV12-4 and TRBJ1-5; D uncertain. The CDR3 sequence is 12 residues long. The CDR3 region has the DNA TGTGCCAGCAGTTTAGGCCCTTTTTCCACTTTTTTT. Translated, it gives CASSLGPFSTFF.

This chain connects TRBV5-4 to TRBJ2-7; possible D gene TRBD1, 6 bases. The CDR3 length is 14 residues. The germline CDR1 and CDR2 sequences are SGHNT and YYREEE (reference sequence). V lost 4 bases and J 2 bases, leaving 13 bases between the germline ends. The chain's CDR3 is CASSPDQGPYEQYF. The CDR3 nucleotides are TGTGCCAGCAGCCCTGACCAGGGGCCCTACGAGCAGTACTTC.

The chain carries TRBV3-1 (or the pseudogene TRBV3-2) and TRBJ2-7; TRBD2 matches at 7 bases. The trim removed 1 base at V and 6 bases at J, leaving 6 bases unmatched. Germline CDR1 LGHDT, CDR2 YNNKEL (reference sequence). This CDR3 contains 14 residues. The CDR3 sequence: CASSQGIWEGEQYF. For the CDR3, the DNA is TGTGCCAGCAGCCAAGGGATATGGGAGGGCGAGCAGTACTTC.

The rearrangement uses TRBV11-3 and TRBJ2-5; TRBD1 matches 10 bases. Trimming removed 0 bases from V and 6 bases from J; junction bases left unmatched: 7. CDR3 length: 16 residues. CDR1 and CDR2 from the germline V gene are SGHNT and YENEEA. CDR3 bases: TGTGCCAGCAGCTTAGATAGTGACAGGGGGCGAAAGACCCAGTACTTC. Its protein product is CASSLDSDRGRKTQYF.

V usage is TRBV4-3 and J usage is TRBJ2-7; 10 bases map to TRBD1. The CDR3 spans 14 residues. CDR1 is LGHNA and CDR2 is YSLEER in the germline V gene. V was clipped by 4 bases and J by 6 bases; unmatched bases: 6. The CDR3 coding sequence is TGCGCCAGCAGCCGAAGACAGGGGGCGGGCGAGCAGTACTTC. It is translated as CASSRRQGAGEQYF.

V gene TRBV7-2 combines with J gene TRBJ2-1; 7 bases match TRBD2. The germline CDR1 and CDR2 sequences are SGHTA and FQGNSA. The CDR3 is 15 residues long. Trimming at V came to 4 bases and at J to 3 bases, leaving 6 bases not matched to a gene. CDR3 amino acids: CASSSGGSHYNEQFF. The CDR3 DNA is TGTGCCAGCAGCTCGGGAGGTTCACACTACAATGAGCAGTTCTTC.

To note about this clone: Mismatch with germline at one junction end may stem from a read error. This chain connects TRBV30 to TRBJ1-6; 7 nucleotides match TRBD1. Germline assignment: CDR1 GTSNPN and CDR2 SVGIG (reference sequence). The CDR3 has 16 residues. The CDR3 region has the DNA TGTGCCTGGAGCCCCCGGCCCCGGGACAGTGAGTCACTCCTCCACTTT. Translating it yields CAWSPRPRDSESLLHF.

The chain couples TRBV11-3 to TRBJ1-6; perhaps TRBD1 as D (5 bases). Germline V gives CDR1 SGHNT, CDR2 YENEEA. CDR3 length: 15 amino acids. Trimming left V 1 base short and J 10 bases short, with 14 bases between. The DNA for the CDR3 is TGTGCCAGCAGCTTAGTGGGGGGATTGGTATCACCCCTCCACTTT. It translates to CASSLVGGLVSPLHF.

The chain joins TRBV11-3 to TRBJ1-2; D perhaps matches TRBD1 (5 bases). The CDR3 spans 15 residues. Deletions cut 1 base from V and 2 bases from J, with 11 bases between. Germline V lookup: CDR1 SGHNT, CDR2 YENEEA. The CDR3 nucleotides are TGTGCCAGCAGCTTAGGAGGACACACAAACTATGGCTACACCTTC. Amino acid sequence: CASSLGGHTNYGYTF.

The chain carries TRBV27 and TRBJ1-2; 7 bases match TRBD1. The germline CDR1 and CDR2 sequences are MNHEY and SMNVEV (reference sequence). The CDR3 contains 15 residues. The J segment lost 4 bases and the V segment lost 1 base, leaving 6 bases of the junction unmatched. The CDR3 spells CASSLYEGASYGYTF. For the CDR3, the DNA is TGTGCCAGCAGTTTATACGAGGGGGCCAGCTATGGCTACACCTTC.